This T cell receptor (beta chain) stems from a study of identical twins. On this clonotype: A much more abundant neighbour one base away suggests this may be a read error. This CDR3 fails to terminate in the conserved phenylalanine or tryptophan, so it likely reflects a read error.

CDR3 length: 14 amino acids. Germline V gene lookup returns CDR1 SEHNR and CDR2 FQNEAQ (reference sequence). With 3 bases removed from V and 4 bases from J, the gap between germline ends came to 11 bases. TCRdb re-called the 5' RACE reads through MiXCR, storing one row per CDR3 protein. The data hold 200,000 to 300,000 distinct CDR3 sequences, with approximately 7.8% observed a single time. This sample also belongs to another study, concerning yellow fever vaccine responses in identical twins.

Sequenced sample: CD8+ T cells sorted from blood. The source is a woman aged 18 to 35 in good health. The chain recombines TRBV7-9 with TRBJ2-3; D is unclear. CDR3: CASSFETRADTQYL. The CDR3 nucleotides read TGTGCCAGCAGCTTCGAGACCAGAGCAGATACGCAGTATCTT.